This TCR beta chain originates from a study of blood T cells in healthy people across ages. The study's findings and limits: When set beside aged donors, long-lived donors presented more naive CD4+ cells and higher diversity.

CDR3 length: 11 residues. V was clipped by 4 bases and J by 8 bases, with 6 bases between them. A second PCR, run for about 6 to 11 cycles, used a sample-barcoded 5' primer plus a J-beta primer mix. Each CDR3 protein gets one entry after TCRdb re-called the 5' RACE reads with MiXCR. The sample yields around 870,000 distinct CDR3 sequences, under 35% seen once. This clonotype was detected only a few times. The antigen is undetermined. A much more abundant neighbour one base away suggests this may be a read error. The sample taken for sequencing was blood. The chain couples TRBV12-3 or TRBV12-4 to TRBJ2-1; D is ambiguous. This TCR came from an elderly woman in good health. CDR3 DNA: TGTGCCAGCAGTTCTGCCGATGAGCAGTTCTTC. Translating it yields CASSSADEQFF.